The present entry profiles one T cell receptor (beta chain) with its context. The data belong to a study of cytomegalovirus exposure and HLA in healthy donors. With 60 Vbeta and 13 Jbeta primers, the PCR was carried out. Sequencing used immunoSEQ multiplex PCR; TCRdb keeps in-frame clones, though not all of them. The sample shows about 140,000 clones, about 80% of them seen only once. This CDR3 comprises 15 residues. CDR1 is PRHDT, CDR2 FYEKMQ, per germline (reference sequence). The gene calls are TRBV13 and TRBJ2-5, with D tentatively TRBD1 (6 bases). The J call may be incorrect, as the DNA end agrees better with TRBJ2-7. This clonotype was obtained from a man younger than 40 in good health and CMV-seropositive. Source material: PBMCs. In nucleotides, the CDR3 is TGTGCCACCCACACGGCCGGGACACCTCCGACCGAGCAGTACTTC. Translation gives CATHTAGTPPTEQYF.